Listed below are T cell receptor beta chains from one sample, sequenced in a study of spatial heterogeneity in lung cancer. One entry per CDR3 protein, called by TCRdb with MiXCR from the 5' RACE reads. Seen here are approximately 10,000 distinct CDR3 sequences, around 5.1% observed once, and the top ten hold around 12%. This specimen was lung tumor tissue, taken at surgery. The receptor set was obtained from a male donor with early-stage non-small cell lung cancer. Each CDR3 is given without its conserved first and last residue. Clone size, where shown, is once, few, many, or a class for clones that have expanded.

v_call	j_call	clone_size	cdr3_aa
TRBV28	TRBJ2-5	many	ASSLYPGQGIQETQY
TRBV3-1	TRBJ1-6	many	ASSQEGWGNNSPLH
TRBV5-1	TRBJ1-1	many	ASRMGDGLNTEAF
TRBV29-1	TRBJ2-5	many	SVSRAQETQY
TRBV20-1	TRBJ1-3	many	SAGWGGSGNTIY
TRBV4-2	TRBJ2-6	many	ASSQSTGNSGANVLT
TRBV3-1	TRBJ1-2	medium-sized	ASSPQRDSYGYT
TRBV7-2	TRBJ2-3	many	ASSAYTDTQY
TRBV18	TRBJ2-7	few	ASSPRALAGHEQY
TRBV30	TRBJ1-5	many	AWSEGVTKPQH
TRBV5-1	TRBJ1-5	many	ASSPSDSSNQPQH
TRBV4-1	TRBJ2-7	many	ASSQVGGPYYEQY
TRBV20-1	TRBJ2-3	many	SAGLGQGVDTQY
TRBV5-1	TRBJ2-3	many	ASSLASGGGSTDTQY
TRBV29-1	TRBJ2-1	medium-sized	SVEEYNEQF
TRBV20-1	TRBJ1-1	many	SARDRPDTEAF
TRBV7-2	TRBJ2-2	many	ASSLVKGYTGELF
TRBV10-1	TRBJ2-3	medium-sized	ASSLAGSTDTQY
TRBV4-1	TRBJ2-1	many	ASSQDGAAISYNEQF
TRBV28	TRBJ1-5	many	ASRTGTGGRIQPQH
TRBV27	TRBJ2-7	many	ASSPTGSTYEQY
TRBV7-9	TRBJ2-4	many	ASSLASLAKNIQY
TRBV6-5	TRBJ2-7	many	ASSYSTVRPGEQY
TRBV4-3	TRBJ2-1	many	ASSQEGSGDYNEQF
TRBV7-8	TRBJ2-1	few	ASSPFAGANNEQF
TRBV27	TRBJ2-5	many	ASSLGAAPRVAQY
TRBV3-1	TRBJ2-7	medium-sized	ASSPFQGDDEQY
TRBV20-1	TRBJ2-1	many	SARDLLAGQYEQF
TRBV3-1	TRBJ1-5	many	ASSHRGGGQPQH
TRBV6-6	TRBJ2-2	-	ASTVQRGGNTGELF
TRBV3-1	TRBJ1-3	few	ASSQQTYLTPDGGNTIY
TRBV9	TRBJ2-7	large	ASSVGGTADYEQY
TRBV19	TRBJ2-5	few	ASMYQETQY